A single sample gave rise to the 14 T cell receptor beta chains below, sequenced in a study of identical twins. TCRdb redid the calling of the 5' RACE reads with MiXCR, one entry per CDR3 protein. The sample lists some 560,000 distinct CDR3 sequences, 9.5% to 10% occurring once. These data are also associated with another study on yellow fever vaccine responses in identical twins.

Sequencing was carried out using PBMCs. These receptors all come from a woman in her late teens or twenties in good health.

This clonotype was counted between two and nine times. V is TRBV4-3 and J is TRBJ2-1; 14 positions match TRBD2. V lost 0 bases, J lost 9 bases, and 10 bases stayed unmatched. Per germline, CDR1 LGHNA and CDR2 YSLEER. The CDR3 spans 18 residues. CDR3 coding DNA: TGCGCCAGCAGCCAAGATGCGTGGGGACTAGCGGGAGCCAGTGAGCAGTTCTTC. It codes for CASSQDAWGLAGASEQFF.

In its sample, this clonotype was seen many times. V usage is TRBV5-1 and J usage is TRBJ2-2; D may match TRBD1 or TRBD2 (5 bases each). Germline V gene sequence: CDR1 SGHRS, CDR2 YFSETQ. V lost 4 bases, J lost 2 bases, and 12 bases lay in between. This CDR3 region has 15 residues. This chain's CDR3 is CASSLRDHNTGELFF. In DNA, the CDR3 is TGCGCCAGCAGCCTCCGGGACCACAACACCGGGGAGCTGTTTTTT.

The chain recombines TRBV7-9 with TRBJ1-4; tentatively, D is TRBD1 (6 bases). The V end was cut by 5 bases, the J end by 11 bases, with 21 bases between. This CDR3 is 15 amino acids long. Germline V lookup: CDR1 SEHNR, CDR2 FQNEAQ (reference sequence). The chain's CDR3 is CASSPGGGALDKLFF. CDR3 DNA: TGTGCCAGCAGCCCCGGGGGGGGGGCGCTCGACAAACTGTTTTTT.

This chain links TRBV3-1 with TRBJ2-7, with D possibly being TRBD2 (5 bases). The CDR3 is 16 amino acids. V was trimmed by 4 bases and J by 0 bases, leaving 16 bases between them. Looked up from germline, CDR1 is LGHDT and CDR2 is YNNKEL (reference sequence). The CDR3 protein is CASSPMGAGASYEQYF. As DNA, the CDR3 is TGTGCCAGCAGCCCCATGGGAGCCGGTGCCTCCTACGAGCAGTACTTC.

This clonotype was counted only a few times. The chain links TRBV3-1 to TRBJ2-7, with D uncertain. CDR1 is LGHDT and CDR2 is YNNKEL in the germline V gene (reference sequence). The CDR3 is made up of 13 amino acids. Trimming pared 3 bases from V and 2 bases from J, leaving 8 bases between. The CDR3 nucleotides read TGTGCCAGCAGCCAGACACTAACCTACGAGCAGTACTTC. Protein sequence: CASSQTLTYEQYF.

The genes are TRBV12-3 or TRBV12-4 and TRBJ2-1, with 10 nucleotides matching TRBD1. Trimming at V came to 6 bases and at J to 12 bases, leaving 8 bases not matched to a gene. The CDR3 consists of 13 residues. CDR3 sequence: CASRGQGTAWQFF. CDR3 nucleotide sequence: TGTGCCAGCAGGGGACAGGGGACGGCCTGGCAGTTCTTC.

The chain has TRBV2 and TRBJ2-7; D is uncertain. Germline CDR1 and CDR2: SNHLY and FYNNEI. V gave up 7 bases and J gave up 0 bases, with 16 bases separating them. This CDR3 is 15 amino acids long. CDR3 amino acids: CASNPSRVSSYEQYF. The CDR3 nucleotides are TGTGCCAGCAACCCCTCAAGAGTAAGCTCCTACGAGCAGTACTTC.

The chain links TRBV6-2 or TRBV6-3 to TRBJ2-3, with no clear D. Germline lookup yields CDR1 MNHEY and CDR2 SVGEGT. Trimming cost V 8 bases and J 3 bases, with 18 bases left between them. The CDR3 sequence is 15 residues long. The CDR3 protein is CASGPRGKGTDTQYF. The DNA of the CDR3 is TGTGCCAGCGGCCCTCGCGGAAAAGGGACAGATACGCAGTATTTT.

This clonotype was recorded at least ten times. The chain uses TRBV15 and TRBJ2-3, with D perhaps TRBD2 (5 bases). CDR3 length: 19 residues. Germline values: CDR1 LNHNV, CDR2 YYDKDF (reference sequence). The germline V and J ends were trimmed by 4 bases and 0 bases, with 23 bases remaining between them. The CDR3 reads CATSTPRAGGEPSTDTQYF. The CDR3 nucleotides are TGTGCCACCAGCACGCCTCGGGCGGGTGGGGAGCCTAGCACAGATACGCAGTATTTT.

This clonotype came up a few times. The V call is TRBV18, the J call TRBJ1-6, with D perhaps TRBD1 (5 bases). With 6 bases removed from V and 9 bases from J, the gap between germline ends came to 18 bases. The CDR3 totals 15 residues. Germline V gives CDR1 KGHSH, CDR2 LQKENI. CDR3 protein: CASSLRDPKASPLHF. The DNA for the CDR3 is TGTGCCAGCTCCCTCCGGGACCCGAAGGCTTCACCCCTCCACTTT.

This clonotype was seen a handful of times. The chain recombines TRBV28 with TRBJ2-5; TRBD1 matches 7 bases. CDR1 is MDHEN and CDR2 is SYDVKM in the germline V gene. This CDR3 spans 15 amino acids. With 4 bases clipped from V and 3 bases from J, the junction kept 8 bases outside the gene matches. CDR3 nucleotides: TGTGCCAGCAGTTCCCGGACAGGACTTGAAGAGACCCAGTACTTC. It translates to CASSSRTGLEETQYF.

The rearrangement links TRBV7-9 to TRBJ1-2; weak D call: TRBD1 (6 bases). Trimming stripped 5 bases from V and 8 bases from J, with 15 bases between. Germline CDR1 is SEHNR and CDR2 is FQNEAQ (reference sequence). The CDR3 contains 13 residues. DNA for the CDR3: TGTGCCAGCAGCCACAGGGAATGGATGGGCTACACCTTC. It encodes CASSHREWMGYTF.

This clonotype was observed at least ten times. The rearrangement uses TRBV4-3 and TRBJ2-1, with 12 bases that match TRBD2. The V and J ends lost 0 bases and 10 bases, in that order; junction bases with no gene match: 4. Germline V gives CDR1 LGHNA, CDR2 YSLEER. The CDR3 covers 15 residues. In nucleotides, the CDR3 is TGCGCCAGCAGCCAAGAGCTAGCGGGAGGGAAAGAGCAGTTCTTC. Translated, it gives CASSQELAGGKEQFF.

This chain joins TRBV4-3 and TRBJ2-1, with TRBD2 matching over 10 bases. Per the germline V gene, CDR1 is LGHNA and CDR2 is YSLEER. The length of the CDR3 is 15 residues. Trimming removed 0 bases from V and 8 bases from J; junction bases left unmatched: 4. CDR3 DNA sequence: TGCGCCAGCAGCCAAGATGGGACTAGCGTCCATGAGCAGTTCTTC. This translates into CASSQDGTSVHEQFF.